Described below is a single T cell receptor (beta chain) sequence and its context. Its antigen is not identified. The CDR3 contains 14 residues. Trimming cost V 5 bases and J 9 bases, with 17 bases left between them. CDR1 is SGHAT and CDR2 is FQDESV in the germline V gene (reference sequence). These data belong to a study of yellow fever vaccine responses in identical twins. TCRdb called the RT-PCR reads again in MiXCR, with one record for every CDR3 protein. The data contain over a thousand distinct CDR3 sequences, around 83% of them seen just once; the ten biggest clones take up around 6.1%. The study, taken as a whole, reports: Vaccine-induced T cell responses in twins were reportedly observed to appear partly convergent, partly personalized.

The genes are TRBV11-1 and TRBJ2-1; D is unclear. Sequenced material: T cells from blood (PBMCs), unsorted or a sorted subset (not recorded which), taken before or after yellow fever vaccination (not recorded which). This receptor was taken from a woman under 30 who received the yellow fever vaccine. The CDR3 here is CASSLPPTAGEQFF. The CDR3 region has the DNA TGTGCCAGCAGCCTTCCCCCTACGGCTGGTGAGCAGTTCTTC.